The sequence of this TCR beta chain was determined in a study of regulatory T cells in long-lasting Graves disease. CDR3 length equals 13 residues. Per the germline V gene, CDR1 is KGHSH and CDR2 is LQKENI. The ends lost 8 bases at V and 4 bases at J; junction bases unmatched: 6. The time point was: newly diagnosed GD, antithyroid drugs for less than 3 months. The TCR library was made from RNA that had been extracted from PBMCs in TRIzol. By American Thyroid Association guidelines, Graves' disease was diagnosed in the cohort. Libraries of TCR beta came from iRepertoire HTBI primers plus Arm-PCR of CDR3 regions. TCRdb recomputed calls from the multiplex PCR reads with MiXCR, one row per CDR3 protein. The sample gives over 350,000 distinct CDR3 sequences, roughly 15% of which show up once; more than 15% is in the top ten. This clonotype was counted many times. The data also belong to a second study, concerning T cells in Graves' hyperthyroidism and ophthalmopathy.

The receptor was isolated from a woman in her fifties or sixties with Graves disease. V usage is TRBV18 and J usage is TRBJ1-1; 8 positions agree with TRBD1. The sequencing used peripheral blood mononuclear cells (PBMCs), collected at new diagnosis, from a patient treated with antithyroid drugs. CDR3 amino acids: CASQDREGTEAFF. In nucleotides, the CDR3 is TGTGCCAGCCAGGACAGGGAAGGCACTGAAGCTTTCTTT.